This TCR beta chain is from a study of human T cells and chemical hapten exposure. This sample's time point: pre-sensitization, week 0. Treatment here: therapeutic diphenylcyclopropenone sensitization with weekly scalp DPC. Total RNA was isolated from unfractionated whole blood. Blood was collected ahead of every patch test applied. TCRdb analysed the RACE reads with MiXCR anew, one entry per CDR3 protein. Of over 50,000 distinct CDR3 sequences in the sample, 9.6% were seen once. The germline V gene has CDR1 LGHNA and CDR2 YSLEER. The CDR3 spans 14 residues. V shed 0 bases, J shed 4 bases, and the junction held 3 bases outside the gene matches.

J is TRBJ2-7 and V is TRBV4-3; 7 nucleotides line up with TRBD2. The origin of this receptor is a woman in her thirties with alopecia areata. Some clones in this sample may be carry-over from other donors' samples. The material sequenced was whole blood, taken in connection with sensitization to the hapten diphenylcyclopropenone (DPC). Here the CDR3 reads CASSQDSSGYEQYF. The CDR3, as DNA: TGCGCCAGCAGCCAAGATAGTAGCGGGTACGAGCAGTACTTC.